The 13 T cell receptor beta chains below were found in one sample sequenced in a study of CD8+ T cells in alopecia areata. Cells from pooled cutaneous lymph nodes were sorted by CD4, CD8alpha, NKG2D, NKG2ACE and other markers. RNA was extracted and reverse transcribed into cDNA as the sequencing template. Clones were sequenced by immunoSEQ multiplex PCR, and TCRdb holds only the in-frame ones, with some missing. The repertoire shows about 270,000 clones, none seen only once; the top ten take 0.9% to 1.5%. Sequencing used CD4+ T cells sorted from a lymph node. Receptors were obtained from a C3H/HeJ mouse with alopecia areata. Strain haplotype at MHC: H2-k.

About this clone: Gene names and germline refer to mouse. Read data end 4 residues before the CDR3 end; the end is taken from the germline J gene. V and J are TRBV1 and TRBJ2-7; tentatively, D is TRBD1 (6 bases). V lost 4 bases, J lost 0 bases, and 7 bases lay in between. This CDR3 region has 13 residues. Germline V gene data show CDR1 as NSQYPW and CDR2 as LRSPGD (reference sequence). CDR3 DNA, as far as it was read: TGCACCTGCAGTGGAGGGGGCTCCTAT. Its translation is CTCSGGGSY. The CDR3, in full, reads CTCSGGGSYEQYF.

This clone has more than one count but fewer than ten. Gene names follow the mouse nomenclature. Read sequence stops 4 residues before the CDR3 end, and the germline J gene provides the missing end. The gene calls are TRBV13-1 and TRBJ2-3, with 9 bases fitting TRBD1. CDR3 length: 15 amino acids. Losses at the gene ends were 5 bases for V and 0 bases for J; bases not matched to a gene: 4. CDR1 NSHNY and CDR2 SYGAGN come from the germline V gene. The sequenced CDR3 bases are TGTGCCAGCAGGGACAGGGGCCCTAGTGCAGAA. It translates to CASRDRGPSAE. In full, the CDR3 is CASRDRGPSAETLYF.

For this clone: Germline and genes: mouse. The observed sequence ends 4 residues before the CDR3 terminus, with the missing tail filled in from the germline J gene. The V and J genes are TRBV3 and TRBJ2-5, with TRBD2 matching over 10 bases. The V gene's germline CDR1 is SNHLY and CDR2 FYNGKV (reference sequence). The junction had 7 bases not matched to a gene; V was cut back by 4 bases and J by 0 bases. The CDR3 is 17 amino acids. Incomplete CDR3 DNA: TGTGCCAGCAGCTCACCCTCTGGGGGGGCTAACCAAGAC. Translating it yields CASSSPSGGANQD. In full, the CDR3 reads CASSSPSGGANQDTQYF.

A word on this clone: Gene names are the mouse ones. The CDR3 goes on 4 residues after the read ends, and that part is filled in from the germline J gene. The chain links TRBV5 to TRBJ2-1; 11 bases fit TRBD2. The length of the CDR3 is 18 residues. The germline gives CDR1 LGHNA, CDR2 YNLKQL (reference sequence). The junction had 7 bases not matched to a gene; V was cut back by 0 bases and J by 3 bases. The sequenced part of the CDR3 DNA is TGTGCCAGCAGCCAAGATGGGGGACTGGGGGCTTCCTATGCT. Translation gives CASSQDGGLGASYA. The CDR3 in its entirety is CASSQDGGLGASYAEQFF.

Points on this clone: The gene symbols are mouse symbols. From the germline J gene comes the end of the CDR3, since the read stops 4 residues before it. The chain couples TRBV13-3 to TRBJ2-1, with 7 bases lining up with TRBD1. V shed 1 base and J 1 base; nucleotides not matched to a gene: 2. The CDR3 spans 15 residues. CDR1 and CDR2 from the germline V gene are NNHDY and SYVADS. The sequenced CDR3 bases are TGTGCCAGCAGTGATATGGGACAGAACTATGCT. Its translation is CASSDMGQNYA. The entire CDR3 protein reads CASSDMGQNYAEQFF.

This clone showed up just a few times. Each gene name is a mouse one. The observed sequence ends 3 residues before the CDR3 terminus, with the missing tail filled in from the germline J gene. The chain is built from TRBV5 and TRBJ1-6, with 8 bases that match TRBD1. TRBJ1-6 is an ORF; its function is uncertain. The CDR3 loop spans 15 amino acids. Germline assignment: CDR1 LGHNA and CDR2 YNLKQL (reference sequence). The junction had 6 bases not matched to a gene; V was cut back by 2 bases and J by 9 bases. CDR3 bases read: TGTGCCAGCAGCCAACGCGGACAGGGAGGTTCGCCC. Amino acid sequence: CASSQRGQGGSP. The entire CDR3 protein reads CASSQRGQGGSPLYF.

Concerning this clone: Genes here carry mouse names. The read ends 4 residues shy of where the CDR3 ends; the end is completed using the germline J gene. The J gene is TRBJ2-2, the V gene TRBV1, with D possibly matching TRBD1 (6 bases). The CDR3 spans 12 residues. V dropped 6 bases and J dropped 6 bases, with 8 bases sitting between them. CDR1 is NSQYPW, CDR2 LRSPGD, per germline (reference sequence). This CDR3 is CTCSPGAGQLYF. Partial CDR3 DNA: TGCACCTGCAGCCCAGGGGCCGGG.

With respect to this clone: Gene names and germline match the mouse. With the read ending 4 residues before the CDR3 end, the germline J gene is used to fill in that end. Other DNA sequences within the sample encode an identical CDR3. V is TRBV5 and J is TRBJ1-1; D is unresolved. This CDR3 region has 12 residues. Per germline, CDR1 LGHNA and CDR2 YNLKQL (reference sequence). CDR3 in amino acids: CASSQDTTEVFF. The DNA read from the CDR3 is TGTGCCAGCAGCCAAGACACAACA.

As for this clone: Gene names are mouse gene names. Read sequence stops 4 residues before the CDR3 end, and the germline J gene provides the missing end. The chain uses TRBV13-2 and TRBJ2-1, with TRBD2 matching 8 bases. The germline gives CDR1 NNHNN, CDR2 SYGAGS (reference sequence). The length of the CDR3 is 14 residues. The CDR3: CASGPMRGGAEQFF. CDR3 DNA, as far as it was read: TGTGCCAGCGGTCCCATGCGGGGGGGCGCT.

This clone was recorded many times. Gene names follow the mouse nomenclature. The sequence runs out 3 residues before the end of the CDR3; the remainder is reconstructed from the germline J gene. The J gene is TRBJ1-6, the V gene TRBV13-1; D possibly corresponds to TRBD1 (6 bases). TRBJ1-6 is labeled an ORF, and its function is uncertain. This CDR3 has 15 amino acids. Trimming cost V 2 bases and J 6 bases, with 12 bases left between them. Germline V gene lookup returns CDR1 NSHNY and CDR2 SYGAGN. The CDR3: CASSEQGPINSPLYF. CDR3 DNA, as far as it was read: TGTGCCAGCAGTGAGCAGGGGCCCATTAATTCGCCC.

There are a few counts of this clone. Here the gene names and germline are mouse. The read comes to an end 4 residues before the CDR3 does, leaving the germline J gene to fill in the end. Different DNA sequences within this sample yield the same CDR3. The V and J genes are TRBV19 and TRBJ1-2; weak D call: TRBD1 (6 bases). V was shortened by 2 bases and J by 0 bases, with 11 bases between the two germline ends. The germline CDR1 and CDR2 sequences are FNHDT and SITEND (reference sequence). The CDR3 runs 15 residues. Partial CDR3 DNA: TGTGCCAGCAGTATCGGGACACCTGCAAACTCC. As protein: CASSIGTPANS. Given in full, the CDR3 is CASSIGTPANSDYTF.

This clone was recorded a few times. Gene labels here are mouse ones. The missing CDR3 end, 4 residues past where the read stops, is filled in from the germline J gene. This sample also contains other DNA sequences that code for the same CDR3. The chain has TRBV19 and TRBJ1-2; 11 bases are shared with TRBD1. Germline trimming cut 4 bases from V and 2 bases from J; bases unmatched to any gene: 4. Germline V gives CDR1 FNHDT, CDR2 SITEND (reference sequence). The CDR3 runs 15 residues. CDR3 DNA (partial): TGTGCCAGCAGTGGACAGGGGGCGCGGAACTCC. As protein: CASSGQGARNS. The entire CDR3 protein reads CASSGQGARNSDYTF.

Notes on this clone: Genes and germline are mouse. The read falls 4 residues short of the CDR3 end, and the missing part is taken from the germline J gene. Other DNA sequences in this specimen translate into the identical CDR3. The chain couples TRBV1 to TRBJ2-5; TRBD2 aligns across 13 bases. The CDR3 spans 16 residues. CDR1 is NSQYPW, CDR2 LRSPGD, per germline (reference sequence). The V gene end was trimmed by 2 bases and the J gene end by 3 bases; junction bases not matched to a gene: 2. CDR3 sequence: CTCSAPGLGGQDTQYF. The part of the CDR3 DNA that was read is TGCACCTGCAGTGCACCGGGACTGGGGGGGCAAGAC.